These 21 T cell receptor beta chains share one sample of origin, sequenced in a study of CD8 T cells in ankylosing spondylitis. Study-level findings and limits: A TCR beta motif made of eight highly homologous variants seemed typical of ankylosing spondylitis blood.

TCRdb recomputed calls from the 5' RACE reads with MiXCR, one row per CDR3 protein. The sample has 650,000 to 800,000 distinct CDR3 sequences, around 20% seen once. The antigens of these receptors remain unknown. Sequencing was done on a sample of blood, either unsorted or a sorted T cell fraction (not recorded which). The receptors stem from a male donor with ankylosing spondylitis.

About this clonotype itself: A read error may account for a junction end that differs from germline. The genes are TRBV4-3 and TRBJ2-4; 7 nucleotides line up with TRBD1. The CDR3 extends over 14 amino acids. The germline V gene encodes CDR1 LGHNA and CDR2 YSLEER. In DNA, the CDR3 is TGCGCCAGCAGCGCCGGGACAGCCCAAAACATTCAGTACTTC. Residues: CASSAGTAQNIQYF.

The rearrangement uses TRBV29-1 and TRBJ1-2; 8 bases line up with TRBD1. The CDR3 has 13 residues. CDR1 and CDR2 from the germline V gene are SQVTM and ANQGSEA. J was trimmed by 8 bases and V by 1 base; bases with no gene match: 6. This chain's CDR3 is CSVEVRTGIGYTF. The CDR3 coding sequence is TGCAGCGTTGAAGTCAGGACAGGGATAGGCTACACCTTC.

This clonotype was recorded a few times. V gene TRBV27 combines with J gene TRBJ1-5; D gene unclear. Per germline, CDR1 MNHEY and CDR2 SMNVEV (reference sequence). The CDR3 contains 13 residues. V was cut by 0 bases and J by 4 bases, with 4 bases left in between. CDR3 sequence reads: CASSLSMNQPQHF. In DNA, the CDR3 is TGTGCCAGCAGTTTATCTATGAATCAGCCCCAGCATTTT.

The chain is built from TRBV29-1 and TRBJ2-1; maybe TRBD1 (5 bases). The CDR3 has 13 amino acids. The germline gives CDR1 SQVTM, CDR2 ANQGSEA. V was pared by 6 bases and J by 4 bases, with 13 bases between. This CDR3 is CSVEWAGYNEQFF. CDR3 DNA: TGCAGCGTCGAGTGGGCAGGGTACAATGAGCAGTTCTTC.

The chain joins TRBV28 to TRBJ2-1; 8 bases are a match to TRBD2. The CDR3 has 15 residues. V lost 3 bases to trimming and J lost 6 bases; unmatched junction nucleotides: 7. CDR1 MDHEN and CDR2 SYDVKM come from the germline V gene. The CDR3 bases are TGTGCCAGCAGTTTTAGCGGGATAGGGTTCAATGAGCAGTTCTTC. Translating gives CASSFSGIGFNEQFF.

This sequence joins TRBV20-1 and TRBJ2-3, with a tentative D call TRBD2 (6 bases). The V end lost 0 bases, the J end lost 1 base, and 14 bases lay between the germline ends. The CDR3 spans 16 residues. Germline V gene sequence: CDR1 DFQATT, CDR2 SNEGSKA (reference sequence). This CDR3 reads CSARDAGAGRTDTQYF. The CDR3 bases are TGCAGTGCTAGAGATGCAGGAGCGGGCCGCACAGATACGCAGTATTTT.

This clonotype has only a few counts. This rearrangement joins TRBV5-4 to TRBJ1-2; 7 bases are shared with TRBD1. This CDR3 has 14 amino acids. J gave up 1 base and V 6 bases, and 6 bases lay outside the gene matches. Germline V gives CDR1 SGHNT, CDR2 YYREEE (reference sequence). As DNA, the CDR3 is TGTGCCAGCAATTCGGACAGGATTAACTATGGCTACACCTTC. Protein product: CASNSDRINYGYTF.

The rearrangement links TRBV12-3 or TRBV12-4 to TRBJ2-5; D ambiguous. The length of the CDR3 is 15 residues. The V gene lost 1 base and the J gene lost 2 bases, with 11 bases spanning the gap. The CDR3 sequence: CASSLGGTNQETQYF. The CDR3 DNA follows: TGTGCCAGCAGTTTAGGGGGTACGAATCAAGAGACCCAGTACTTC.

The gene calls are TRBV5-6 and TRBJ2-7; TRBD2 is a possible D gene (6 bases). Germline CDR1 and CDR2: SGHDT and YYEEEE. V shed 5 bases and J shed 6 bases, with 27 bases lying between them. CDR3 length equals 17 residues. The chain's CDR3 is CASRPSRRGNIPVEQYF. DNA for the CDR3: TGTGCCAGCAGGCCCTCGAGGAGGGGAAATATCCCGGTCGAGCAGTACTTC.

This clonotype was picked up a small number of times. The CDR3 DNA is TGTGCCAGCAGCCCCCTCTTGACAAGTAGCTCCAATCAGCCCCAGCATTTT. Its protein is CASSPLLTSSSNQPQHF. The chain carries TRBV6-2 or TRBV6-3 and TRBJ1-5; D unclear. This CDR3 has 17 residues. The V gene's germline CDR1 is MNHEY and CDR2 SVGEGT. The ends were cut back, 6 bases at V and 3 bases at J, with 21 bases in the middle.

CDR3 sequence reads: CAISEGGSTYEQYF. DNA of the CDR3: TGTGCCATCAGTGAGGGGGGCAGTACATACGAGCAGTACTTC. This chain uses TRBV10-3 with TRBJ2-7; D is possibly TRBD1 (6 bases). Germline V gene sequence: CDR1 ENHRY, CDR2 SYGVKD. Trimming left V 2 bases short and J 4 bases short, with 12 bases between. The CDR3 covers 14 residues.

This clonotype occurred a few times. The V call is TRBV7-9, the J call TRBJ2-1, with D possibly being TRBD2 (6 bases). The germline gives CDR1 SEHNR, CDR2 FQNEAQ (reference sequence). V lost 1 base and J 7 bases, leaving 14 bases between the germline ends. The CDR3 loop spans 15 amino acids. Here the CDR3 reads CASSLEFGRLNEQFF. The CDR3, as DNA: TGTGCCAGCAGCTTAGAATTCGGGAGACTAAATGAGCAGTTCTTC.

In its sample, this clonotype was seen a few times. The chain is built from TRBV2 and TRBJ1-4, with 7 bases matching TRBD1. V was pared by 6 bases and J by 2 bases, with 3 bases of the junction left unmatched. Germline V CDR1 and CDR2: SNHLY, FYNNEI. There are 14 residues in the CDR3. Here the CDR3 DNA reads TGTGCCAGCAGGGAACAGGGGACTAATGAAAAACTGTTTTTT. Translating it yields CASREQGTNEKLFF. Supplemented by reference TRBV2 and TRBJ1-4, the full variable domain reads EPEVTQTPSHQVTQMGQEVILRCVPISNHLYFYWYRQILGQKVEFLVSFYNNEISEKSEIFDDQFSVERPDGSNFTLKIRSTKLEDSAMYFCASREQGTNEKLFFGSGTQLSVL.

Turning to this clonotype: One end of the junction does not line up with germline, which may come from a read error. The chain employs TRBV3-1 and TRBJ2-3; 13 positions match TRBD2. CDR1 and CDR2 (germline): LGHDT, YNNKEL (reference sequence). The length of the CDR3 is 18 residues. This CDR3 reads CASSQERRTSGGTDTKYF. The CDR3, as DNA: TGTGCCAGCAGCCAAGAGCGACGGACTAGCGGGGGCACAGATACGAAGTATTTT.

V is TRBV13 and J is TRBJ2-7; possible D gene TRBD1, 6 bases. There are 12 residues in the CDR3. Germline CDR1 is PRHDT and CDR2 is FYEKMQ (reference sequence). V lost 6 bases, J lost 2 bases, and 8 bases lay in between. The DNA for the CDR3 is TGTGCCAGCAGTCACAGGGCCTACGAGCAGTACTTC. As protein: CASSHRAYEQYF.

V gene TRBV9 combines with J gene TRBJ2-1; no clear D. V was pared by 1 base and J by 4 bases, with 6 bases between. The germline V gene encodes CDR1 SGDLS and CDR2 YYNGEE. The CDR3 is 13 residues long. The CDR3 bases are TGTGCCAGCAGCGTAAGCGAGTACAATGAGCAGTTCTTC. It yields the protein CASSVSEYNEQFF.

In this sample, this clonotype turned up a few times. The CDR3 DNA follows: TGTGCCAGCAGTTTATTGGCGGGAGCTGGGGAGCTGTTTTTT. It translates to CASSLLAGAGELFF. The genes are TRBV27 and TRBJ2-2, with 7 bases lining up with TRBD2. This CDR3 spans 14 amino acids. Trimming removed 1 base from V and 8 bases from J; junction bases left unmatched: 4. Germline CDR1 and CDR2: MNHEY and SMNVEV (reference sequence).

The rearrangement uses TRBV5-1 and TRBJ1-4; weak D call: TRBD1 (6 bases). Germline V gene lookup returns CDR1 SGHRS and CDR2 YFSETQ. The CDR3 covers 15 residues. The V and J ends lost 4 bases and 8 bases respectively, with 18 bases between them. The DNA of the CDR3 is TGCGCCAGCAGCCTGACAGGAACTAAGGGCGAAAAACTGTTTTTT. Encoded protein: CASSLTGTKGEKLFF.

This clonotype appeared a few times. The chain is built from TRBV7-3 and TRBJ1-2; TRBD1 is a possible D gene (5 bases). V dropped 3 bases and J dropped 7 bases, with 12 bases sitting between them. The germline V gene encodes CDR1 SGHTA and CDR2 FQGTGA. CDR3 size: 13 residues. The CDR3 region is CASSFQPDTGYTF. The CDR3 nucleotides read TGTGCCAGCAGCTTTCAACCGGACACTGGCTACACCTTC.

A few counts support this clonotype. V usage is TRBV10-3 and J usage is TRBJ1-2, with 9 bases aligning to TRBD1. V dropped 3 bases and J dropped 8; count of bases not matched to a gene: 4. The germline V gene has CDR1 ENHRY and CDR2 SYGVKD. CDR3 length: 13 residues. The CDR3 protein is CAISDPDRGGYTF. For the CDR3, the DNA is TGTGCCATCAGTGACCCGGACAGGGGCGGCTACACCTTC.

V and J are TRBV7-2 and TRBJ2-7; no definite D call. V lost 1 base and J lost 9, with 10 bases in between. CDR1 is SGHTA and CDR2 is FQGNSA in the germline V gene. The CDR3 is 12 amino acids. The CDR3 region is CASSLGAAVQYF. The CDR3 bases are TGTGCCAGCAGCTTAGGGGCCGCCGTGCAGTACTTC.